This is a list of T cell receptor beta chains from one sample in a study of vaccination and CD4 T cells after COVID-19. Their antigens are not known. TCRdb reanalysed the PCR reads using MiXCR and keeps one entry per CDR3 protein. This table holds about 21,000 distinct CDR3 sequences, 46% found once. The source material was CD4+ T cells from blood, cultured in vitro, sampled about 7 months after SARS-CoV-2 vaccination. The receptors come from a human donor who had recovered from COVID-19. Each CDR3 is given without its conserved first and last residue. Fields, in order: J gene, V gene, CDR3 length, CDR3 protein.

j_call: TRBJ2-5
v_call: TRBV7-2
cdr3_length: 14
cdr3_aa: ASSLAIAGGSETQY

j_call: TRBJ2-1
v_call: TRBV20-1
cdr3_length: 11
cdr3_aa: SAGRGAFNEQF

j_call: TRBJ2-1
v_call: TRBV20-1
cdr3_length: 11
cdr3_aa: SASLVLYNEQF

j_call: TRBJ2-4
v_call: TRBV20-1
cdr3_length: 9
cdr3_aa: SAGLAHIQY

j_call: TRBJ1-5
v_call: TRBV19
cdr3_length: 9
cdr3_aa: ASGRGQPQH

j_call: TRBJ1-1
v_call: TRBV25-1
cdr3_length: 9
cdr3_aa: ASSPRGEAF

j_call: TRBJ1-1
v_call: TRBV4-2
cdr3_length: 13
cdr3_aa: ASSLRQGYNTEAF

j_call: TRBJ2-1
v_call: TRBV20-1
cdr3_length: 11
cdr3_aa: SAFLGRNDEQF

j_call: TRBJ2-1
v_call: TRBV20-1
cdr3_length: 13
cdr3_aa: SASIGTSSYNEQF

j_call: TRBJ2-1
v_call: TRBV20-1
cdr3_length: 11
cdr3_aa: SASVVLAGGQF

j_call: TRBJ2-1
v_call: TRBV11-3
cdr3_length: 13
cdr3_aa: ASSLDRGGRNEQF

j_call: TRBJ2-7
v_call: TRBV20-1
cdr3_length: 10
cdr3_aa: SVRRDQYEQY

j_call: TRBJ1-5
v_call: TRBV20-1
cdr3_length: 11
cdr3_aa: SVSRVSNQPQH

j_call: TRBJ1-1
v_call: TRBV20-1
cdr3_length: 11
cdr3_aa: SASADRDTEAF

j_call: TRBJ1-5
v_call: TRBV25-1
cdr3_length: 11
cdr3_aa: ASSEQGNQPQH

j_call: TRBJ2-7
v_call: TRBV20-1
cdr3_length: 13
cdr3_aa: SANERGGRPLEQY

j_call: TRBJ2-3
v_call: TRBV11-1
cdr3_length: 13
cdr3_aa: ASSLLAGGPDTQY

j_call: TRBJ2-3
v_call: TRBV20-1
cdr3_length: 11
cdr3_aa: SETGPSTDTQY

j_call: TRBJ2-1
v_call: TRBV6-5
cdr3_length: 15
cdr3_aa: ASSYSPTSGLYNEQF

j_call: TRBJ2-7
v_call: TRBV7-2
cdr3_length: 12
cdr3_aa: ASSSAGNSHEQY

j_call: TRBJ1-2
v_call: TRBV4-3
cdr3_length: 12
cdr3_aa: ASSQVHREGGYT

j_call: TRBJ2-7
v_call: TRBV6-1
cdr3_length: 13
cdr3_aa: ASSYDSTPDYEQY

j_call: TRBJ2-7
v_call: TRBV6-1
cdr3_length: 10
cdr3_aa: ASSEDRYEQY

j_call: TRBJ2-7
v_call: TRBV15
cdr3_length: 14
cdr3_aa: ATSRDLAQGLYEQY

j_call: TRBJ2-7
v_call: TRBV7-9
cdr3_length: 14
cdr3_aa: ASSLAGGSGNYEQY

j_call: TRBJ1-1
v_call: TRBV11-2
cdr3_length: 11
cdr3_aa: ASSQRRSTEAF

j_call: TRBJ1-5
v_call: TRBV2
cdr3_length: 11
cdr3_aa: ASSNWANQPQH